These 12 T cell receptor beta chains originate from one sample sequenced in a study of sequential checkpoint blockade in melanoma. Generated by immunoSEQ multiplex PCR, the TCRdb table keeps only in-frame clones and is missing some. This sample has 7,000 to 9,500 clones, with 23% found just once. As to treatment: randomized to nivolumab then ipilimumab (arm A) or the reverse (arm B). The sequencing here drew on tumor tissue (inferred from file names), taken from a patient given nivolumab and ipilimumab in sequence. All receptors come from a human donor with melanoma.

The rearrangement links TRBV14 to TRBJ2-1; tentatively, D is TRBD2 (6 bases). The CDR3 totals 15 residues. The V end was cut by 0 bases, the J end by 6 bases, with 12 bases between. The germline V gene encodes CDR1 SGHDN and CDR2 FVKESK. The CDR3 nucleotides read TGTGCCAGCAGCCAAGAAGGCGCGGGACCCAATGAGCAGTTCTTC. Residues: CASSQEGAGPNEQFF.

This sequence joins TRBV5-1 and TRBJ1-1; D is possibly TRBD1 (6 bases). Germline lookup yields CDR1 SGHRS and CDR2 YFSETQ. The ends were cut back, 4 bases at V and 1 base at J, with 14 bases in the middle. The CDR3 has 15 residues. The CDR3 DNA follows: TGCGCCAGCAGCCCGGGGGGCTTACGGAACACTGAAGCTTTCTTT. The encoded protein is CASSPGGLRNTEAFF.

This clone was detected a few times. The rearrangement joins TRBV28 to TRBJ1-2; D is ambiguous. Germline CDR1 reads MDHEN; CDR2 reads SYDVKM. The CDR3 loop spans 17 amino acids. Between the trimmed V and J ends, which lost 5 bases and 7 bases, there was a span of 26 bases. The CDR3 sequence is CASSPLLKVLGGGGYTF. The CDR3 DNA reads TGTGCCAGCAGTCCCCTACTAAAGGTCTTGGGAGGTGGTGGCTACACCTTC.

In its sample, this clone ranks as medium-sized (0.01 to 0.1%). The gene calls are TRBV28 and TRBJ1-4; D ambiguous. Trimming took off 7 bases at V and 1 base at J, with 13 bases between the two ends. The CDR3 has 15 amino acids. Germline CDR1 is MDHEN and CDR2 is SYDVKM. The CDR3 here is CASNKPTLTNEKLFF. As DNA, the CDR3 is TGTGCCAGCAATAAACCGACATTAACTAATGAAAAACTGTTTTTT.

The V gene is TRBV28, the J gene TRBJ1-2; 9 bases are a match to TRBD1. This CDR3 is 14 amino acids long. Per germline, CDR1 MDHEN and CDR2 SYDVKM. The V and J ends lost 5 bases and 6 bases, in that order; junction bases with no gene match: 7. CDR3 bases: TGTGCCAGCAGTCCCAAGGACAGGGGCCATGGCTACACCTTC. Protein sequence: CASSPKDRGHGYTF.

The chain uses TRBV5-1 and TRBJ2-7; D might be TRBD1 or TRBD2, each matching 5 bases. CDR3 length: 15 amino acids. CDR1 and CDR2 (germline): SGHRS, YFSETQ. Trimming left V 0 bases short and J 2 bases short, with 12 bases between. CDR3 residues: CASSLGGTLTYEQYF. The DNA for the CDR3 is TGCGCCAGCAGCTTGGGAGGGACCCTTACCTACGAGCAGTACTTC.

The gene calls are TRBV30 and TRBJ2-7; D is ambiguous. Germline V gives CDR1 GTSNPN, CDR2 SVGIG (reference sequence). The length of the CDR3 is 12 residues. With 2 bases removed from V and 3 bases from J, the gap between germline ends came to 8 bases. CDR3 DNA sequence: TGTGCCTGGAGTAGGGTAGGCTACGAGCAGTACTTC. This translates into CAWSRVGYEQYF.

The chain has TRBV5-1 and TRBJ1-3; TRBD1 might be the D (5 bases). V was shortened by 4 bases and J by 0 bases, with 11 bases between the two germline ends. The CDR3 is 15 amino acids. Germline V gives CDR1 SGHRS, CDR2 YFSETQ. The CDR3 loop reads CASSPQTASGNTIYF. CDR3 nucleotide sequence: TGCGCCAGCAGCCCCCAGACAGCCTCTGGAAACACCATATATTTT.

The J gene is TRBJ2-7, the V gene TRBV6-8; D unresolved. The CDR3 length is 21 residues. Per the germline V gene, CDR1 is MNHGY and CDR2 is SAAAGT. Deletions cut 4 bases from V and 2 bases from J, with 33 bases between. The CDR3 region is CASSFPRTGLPQSTLTYEQYF. The DNA for the CDR3 is TGTGCCAGCAGTTTCCCCAGGACCGGGCTCCCGCAAAGTACCCTAACCTACGAGCAGTACTTC.

This clone turned up a few times. The chain has TRBV11-3 and TRBJ2-7, with 12 bases that match TRBD2. Germline lookup yields CDR1 SGHNT and CDR2 YENEEA. This CDR3 is 15 amino acids long. With V trimmed by 4 bases and J by 2 bases, 3 bases remained unmatched. CDR3 in amino acids: CASSSGLAGTYEQYF. For the CDR3, the DNA is TGTGCCAGCAGCTCAGGACTAGCGGGGACCTACGAGCAGTACTTC.

The chain links TRBV23-1 to TRBJ2-3, with 12 bases lining up with TRBD2. TRBV23-1 is known as an ORF, though its function is uncertain. Trimming removed 6 bases from V and 3 bases from J; junction bases left unmatched: 10. The CDR3 totals 17 residues. The CDR3 region is CASSQAASGRGTDTQYF. In DNA form, the CDR3 reads TGCGCCAGCAGCCAAGCCGCTAGCGGGAGGGGGACAGATACGCAGTATTTT.

The chain combines TRBV5-1 with TRBJ2-5, with D uncertain. The CDR3 spans 14 residues. Per germline, CDR1 SGHRS and CDR2 YFSETQ. Trimming removed 4 bases at V and 2 bases at J, with 12 bases between. The CDR3 DNA follows: TGCGCCAGCAGCATATATAACCGTCAAGAGACCCAGTACTTC. Residues: CASSIYNRQETQYF.